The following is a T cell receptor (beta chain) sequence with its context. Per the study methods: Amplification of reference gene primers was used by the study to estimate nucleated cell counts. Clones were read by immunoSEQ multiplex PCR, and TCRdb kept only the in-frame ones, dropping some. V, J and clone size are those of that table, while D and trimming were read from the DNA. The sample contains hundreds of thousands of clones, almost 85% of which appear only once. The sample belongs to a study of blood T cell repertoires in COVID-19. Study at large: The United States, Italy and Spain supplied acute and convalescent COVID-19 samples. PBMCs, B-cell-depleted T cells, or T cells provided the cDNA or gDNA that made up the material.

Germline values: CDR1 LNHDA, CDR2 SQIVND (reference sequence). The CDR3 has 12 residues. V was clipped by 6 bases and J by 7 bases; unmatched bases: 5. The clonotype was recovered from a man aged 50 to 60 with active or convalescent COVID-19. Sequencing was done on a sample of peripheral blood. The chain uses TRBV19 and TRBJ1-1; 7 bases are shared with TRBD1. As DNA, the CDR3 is TGTGCCAGTAGAGTCAGGGGGGATGAAGCTTTCTTT. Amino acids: CASRVRGDEAFF.